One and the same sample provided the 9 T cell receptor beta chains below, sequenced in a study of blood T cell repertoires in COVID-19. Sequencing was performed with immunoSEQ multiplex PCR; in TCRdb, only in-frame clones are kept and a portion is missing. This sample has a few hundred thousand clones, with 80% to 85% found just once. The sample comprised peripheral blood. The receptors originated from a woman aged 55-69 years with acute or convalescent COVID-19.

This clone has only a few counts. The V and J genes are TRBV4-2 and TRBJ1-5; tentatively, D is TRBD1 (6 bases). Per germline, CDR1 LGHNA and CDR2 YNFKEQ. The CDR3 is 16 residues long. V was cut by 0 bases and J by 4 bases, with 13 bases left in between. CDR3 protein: CASSQDLRGPNQPQHF. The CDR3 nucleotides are TGTGCCAGCAGCCAAGATCTCAGGGGACCAAATCAGCCCCAGCATTTT.

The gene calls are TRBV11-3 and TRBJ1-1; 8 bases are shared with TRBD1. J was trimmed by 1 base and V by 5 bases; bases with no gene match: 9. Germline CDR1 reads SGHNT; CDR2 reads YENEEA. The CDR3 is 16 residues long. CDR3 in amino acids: CASSPLKDRENTEAFF. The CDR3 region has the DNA TGTGCCAGCAGCCCCCTTAAGGACAGGGAGAACACTGAAGCTTTCTTT.

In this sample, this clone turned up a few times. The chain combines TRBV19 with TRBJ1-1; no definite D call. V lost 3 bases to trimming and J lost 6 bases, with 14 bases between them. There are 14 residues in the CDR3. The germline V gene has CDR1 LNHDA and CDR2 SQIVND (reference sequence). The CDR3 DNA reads TGTGCCAGTAGTATTTATCGGGGAGGCGCTGAAGCTTTCTTT. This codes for CASSIYRGGAEAFF.

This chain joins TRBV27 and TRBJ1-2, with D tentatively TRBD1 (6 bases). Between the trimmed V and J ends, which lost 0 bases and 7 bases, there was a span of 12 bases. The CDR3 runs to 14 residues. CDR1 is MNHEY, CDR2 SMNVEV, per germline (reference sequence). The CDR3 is CASSLSIQGFGYTF. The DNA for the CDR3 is TGTGCCAGCAGTTTATCGATTCAGGGGTTTGGCTACACCTTC.

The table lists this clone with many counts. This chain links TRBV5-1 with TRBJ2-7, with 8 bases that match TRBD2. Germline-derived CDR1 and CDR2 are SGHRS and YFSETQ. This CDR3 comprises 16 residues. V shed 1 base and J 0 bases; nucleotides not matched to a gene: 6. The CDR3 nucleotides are TGCGCCAGCAGCTTGTTAAGCGGGGGTAGCTCCTACGAGCAGTACTTC. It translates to CASSLLSGGSSYEQYF.

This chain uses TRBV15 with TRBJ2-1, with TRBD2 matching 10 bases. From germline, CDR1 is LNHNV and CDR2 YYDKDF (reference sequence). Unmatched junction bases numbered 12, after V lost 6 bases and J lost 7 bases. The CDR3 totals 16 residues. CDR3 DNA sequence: TGTGCCACCAGACTAGCGGGGCTAGGTAGGGTGAATGAGCAGTTCTTC. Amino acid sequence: CATRLAGLGRVNEQFF.

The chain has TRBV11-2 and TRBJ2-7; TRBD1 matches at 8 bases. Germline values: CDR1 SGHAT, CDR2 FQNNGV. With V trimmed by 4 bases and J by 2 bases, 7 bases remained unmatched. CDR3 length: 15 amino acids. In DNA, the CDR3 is TGTGCCAGCAGCTCCGGGACAGGATTTACCTACGAGCAGTACTTC. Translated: CASSSGTGFTYEQYF. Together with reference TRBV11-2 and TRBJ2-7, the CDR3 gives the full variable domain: EAGVAQSPRYKIIEKRQSVAFWCNPISGHATLYWYQQILGQGPKLLIQFQNNGVVDDSQLPKDRFSAERLKGVDSTLKIQPAKLEDSAVYLCASSSGTGFTYEQYFGPGTRLTVT.

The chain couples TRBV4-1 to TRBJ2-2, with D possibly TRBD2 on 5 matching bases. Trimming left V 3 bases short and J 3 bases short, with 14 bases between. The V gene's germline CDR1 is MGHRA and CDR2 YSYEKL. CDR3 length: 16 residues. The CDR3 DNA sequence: TGCGCCAGCAGCCATCCCGGCGGGCGACACACCGGGGAGCTGTTTTTT. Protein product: CASSHPGGRHTGELFF.

CDR3 sequence reads: CASSKGQGARGYTF. DNA for the CDR3: TGTGCCAGCAGCAAAGGACAGGGGGCAAGGGGCTACACCTTC. The chain recombines TRBV21-1 with TRBJ1-2; the table's D call, TRBD1, was not checked against the DNA. TRBV21-1 is marked as a pseudogene. The CDR3 totals 14 residues.